The entry below describes one T cell receptor (beta chain). Other DNA sequences in the same sample also yield this CDR3. Per the germline V gene, CDR1 is LGHNA and CDR2 is YSLEER. Trimming stripped 1 base from V and 4 bases from J, with 8 bases between. The CDR3 spans 15 residues. The data are from a study of T cell responses to AZD1222 COVID-19 vaccine. This table comes from immunoSEQ multiplex PCR, and its TCRdb copy is limited to in-frame clones, with some not included. This table has roughly 130,000 clones, roughly 93% appearing once. This sample comprised peripheral blood, obtained on day 0 of AZD1222 vaccination. The chain employs TRBV4-3 and TRBJ2-6, with D uncertain. The sequence was collected from an adult in good health. The CDR3 region has the DNA TGCGCCAGCAGCCAAGTCGGTTCGGGGGCCAACGTCCTGACTTTC. It specifies CASSQVGSGANVLTF.